The 26 T cell receptor beta chains given below trace back to one sample, sequenced in a study of blood T cell repertoires in COVID-19. Some clones are missing from TCRdb's copy, which holds only in-frame ones; the method was immunoSEQ multiplex PCR. The sample has some 250,000 clones; approximately 91% are singletons. Material: PBMCs or T cells enriched from blood (not recorded which). The receptors shown here come from a middle-aged woman with acute COVID-19.

This chain joins TRBV28 and TRBJ2-1, with 9 bases identical to TRBD2. V was pared by 5 bases and J by 8 bases, with 13 bases of the junction left unmatched. This CDR3 has 16 residues. Germline CDR1 is MDHEN and CDR2 is SYDVKM. CDR3 nucleotide sequence: TGTGCCAGCAGTCCCCTCGGGCGGGGGGGCGGCGATGAGCAGTTCTTC. Protein: CASSPLGRGGGDEQFF.

The rearrangement joins TRBV30 to TRBJ1-2; no clear D. Trimming removed 3 bases at V and 7 bases at J, with 9 bases between. This CDR3 spans 11 amino acids. Germline V gene data show CDR1 as GTSNPN and CDR2 as SVGIG (reference sequence). CDR3 bases: TGTGCCTGGAGCCCAACAGCTGGCTACACCTTC. Residues: CAWSPTAGYTF. The entire variable domain, with the rest obtained from reference TRBV30 and TRBJ1-2, is as follows: SQTIHQWPATLVQPVGSPLSLECTVEGTSNPNLYWYRQAAGRGLQLLFYSVGIGQISSEVPQNLSASRPQDRQFILSSKKLLLSDSGFYLCAWSPTAGYTFGSGTRLTVV.

A note on this clone: Additional DNA sequences in this sample encode the identical CDR3. The rearrangement uses TRBV5-1 and TRBJ1-2; no definite D call. There are 13 residues in the CDR3. The V gene lost 4 bases and the J gene lost 4 bases, with 11 bases spanning the gap. From germline, CDR1 is SGHRS and CDR2 YFSETQ. The CDR3 nucleotides read TGCGCCAGCAGCCCATCTAGTAGCTATGGCTACACCTTC. Its protein is CASSPSSSYGYTF.

V gene TRBV18 combines with J gene TRBJ2-1, with unresolved D. This CDR3 is 16 amino acids long. V gave up 6 bases and J gave up 0 bases, with 15 bases separating them. From germline, CDR1 is KGHSH and CDR2 LQKENI. The CDR3: CASSRNWPSSYNEQFF. CDR3 sequence (DNA): TGTGCCAGCTCTCGAAACTGGCCTAGCTCCTACAATGAGCAGTTCTTC.

The chain uses TRBV7-9 and TRBJ1-2; TRBD1 is a possible D gene (6 bases). This CDR3 spans 15 amino acids. Germline CDR1 SEHNR, CDR2 FQNEAQ (reference sequence). The V gene lost 4 bases and the J gene lost 2 bases, with 14 bases spanning the gap. The CDR3, as DNA: TGTGCCAGCAGCTCCTCAGGGGCCCTAAACTATGGCTACACCTTC. This encodes CASSSSGALNYGYTF.

This sequence joins TRBV11-2 and TRBJ2-1; 7 nucleotides agree with TRBD2. Germline V gives CDR1 SGHAT, CDR2 FQNNGV. This CDR3 region has 17 residues. J was trimmed by 3 bases and V by 0 bases; bases with no gene match: 8. In DNA, the CDR3 is TGTGCCAGCAGCTTAGATGCTGGCGGGAGTTTCTACAATGAGCAGTTCTTC. Amino acids: CASSLDAGGSFYNEQFF.

V and J are TRBV7-9 and TRBJ2-5; TRBD2 is a possible D gene (6 bases). The V end was cut by 7 bases, the J end by 2 bases, with 11 bases between. This CDR3 is built from 13 residues. Per germline, CDR1 SEHNR and CDR2 FQNEAQ (reference sequence). The CDR3 region is CASTFRGQETQYF. In DNA, the CDR3 is TGTGCCAGCACCTTCCGGGGGCAAGAGACCCAGTACTTC.

To note about this clone: The same CDR3 also results from other DNA sequences found in this sample. The V and J genes are TRBV28 and TRBJ2-7; weak D call: TRBD1 (6 bases). The CDR3 consists of 13 residues. The V end was cut by 3 bases, the J end by 3 bases, with 9 bases between. The germline gives CDR1 MDHEN, CDR2 SYDVKM. The CDR3 sequence is CASSLGQLYEQYF. The CDR3 DNA is TGTGCCAGCAGTTTGGGACAACTCTACGAGCAGTACTTC.

CDR3 region: CASSQVHRGTYEQYF. The CDR3 DNA sequence: TGCGCCAGCAGCCAAGTTCACAGGGGGACCTACGAGCAGTACTTC. This chain joins TRBV4-1 and TRBJ2-7, with TRBD1 matching 8 bases. CDR1 and CDR2 (germline): MGHRA, YSYEKL. V shed 1 base and J 2 bases; nucleotides not matched to a gene: 4. The CDR3 extends over 15 amino acids.

This clone was detected only a few times. The V call is TRBV5-8, the J call TRBJ1-5; TRBD1 is a possible D gene (6 bases). The CDR3 spans 13 residues. Trimming stripped 1 base from V and 4 bases from J, with 6 bases between. Germline CDR1 SGHTS, CDR2 YDEGEE. In nucleotides, the CDR3 is TGTGCCAGCAGCTTGCAGGGGAATCAGCCCCAGCATTTT. It codes for CASSLQGNQPQHF.

The V and J genes are TRBV11-2 and TRBJ2-5; D possibly corresponds to TRBD1 (5 bases). Deletions cut 2 bases from V and 5 bases from J, with 21 bases between. The CDR3 is 17 residues long. Germline V gene lookup returns CDR1 SGHAT and CDR2 FQNNGV. CDR3: CASSLPISTAAQETQYF. Here the CDR3 DNA reads TGTGCCAGCAGCTTACCAATCTCGACAGCCGCCCAGGAGACCCAGTACTTC. The variable domain in full, with the rest retrieved from reference TRBV11-2 and TRBJ2-5, is EAGVAQSPRYKIIEKRQSVAFWCNPISGHATLYWYQQILGQGPKLLIQFQNNGVVDDSQLPKDRFSAERLKGVDSTLKIQPAKLEDSAVYLCASSLPISTAAQETQYFGPGTRLLVL.

The rearrangement uses TRBV9 and TRBJ2-3, with 7 bases matching TRBD1. Per germline, CDR1 SGDLS and CDR2 YYNGEE. The CDR3 consists of 16 residues. V lost 4 bases and J lost 4; bases outside the gene matches: 12. The CDR3 loop is CASSPRTGDVADTQYF. CDR3 coding DNA: TGTGCCAGCAGCCCACGCACAGGGGATGTTGCAGATACGCAGTATTTT.

This chain links TRBV9 with TRBJ2-7; 8 bases map to TRBD1. Losses at the gene ends were 4 bases for V and 7 bases for J; bases not matched to a gene: 10. This CDR3 has 14 amino acids. The germline CDR1 and CDR2 sequences are SGDLS and YYNGEE. CDR3 sequence (DNA): TGTGCCAGCAGCCGGACAGGGCCGACGGGGGAGCAGTACTTC. The encoded protein is CASSRTGPTGEQYF.

The chain has TRBV7-3 and TRBJ2-3; D remains unclear. The germline V and J ends were trimmed by 2 bases and 6 bases, with 3 bases remaining between them. The CDR3 is made up of 11 amino acids. The germline CDR1 and CDR2 sequences are SGHTA and FQGTGA. As DNA, the CDR3 is TGTGCCAGCAGCTTAGCGGATACGCAGTATTTT. Protein sequence: CASSLADTQYF. The full variable domain, in which reference TRBV7-3 and TRBJ2-3 provide the parts outside the CDR3, is GAGVSQTPSNKVTEKGKYVELRCDPISGHTALYWYRQSLGQGPEFLIYFQGTGAADDSGLPNDRFFAVRPEGSVSTLKIQRTERGDSAVYLCASSLADTQYFGPGTRLTVL.

The J gene is TRBJ1-5, the V gene TRBV6-6; 7 bases are a match to TRBD1. Germline V gene data show CDR1 as MNHNY and CDR2 as SVGAGI (reference sequence). The CDR3 extends over 16 amino acids. V trimming: 4 bases; J trimming: 2 bases; junction bases outside the gene matches: 8. CDR3 loop: CASSSNPGTGNQPQHF. CDR3 sequence (DNA): TGTGCCAGCAGTTCAAACCCCGGGACAGGCAATCAGCCCCAGCATTTT.

This sequence joins TRBV5-8 and TRBJ1-1; D is unclear. Germline CDR1 and CDR2: SGHTS and YDEGEE. CDR3 size: 15 residues. The germline V and J ends were trimmed by 0 bases and 1 base, with 10 bases remaining between them. CDR3 sequence: CASSLGQSRNTEAFF. The CDR3 DNA reads as TGTGCCAGCAGCTTGGGGCAGTCAAGGAACACTGAAGCTTTCTTT.

The chain employs TRBV5-6 and TRBJ2-1, with TRBD2 matching 10 bases. The length of the CDR3 is 16 residues. Germline V lookup: CDR1 SGHDT, CDR2 YYEEEE. J lost 10 bases, V lost 6 bases, and 16 bases had no gene match. The CDR3 DNA is TGTGCCAGCACCCCAGCCAAGCGGGGGGGCTTTGGGGAGCAGTTCTTC. The encoded protein is CASTPAKRGGFGEQFF.

This clone is a singleton in its sample. The chain joins TRBV28 to TRBJ1-6; TRBD1 aligns across 7 bases. The ends lost 5 bases at V and 10 bases at J; junction bases unmatched: 8. In germline, CDR1 is MDHEN, CDR2 SYDVKM. This CDR3 is built from 14 residues. CDR3 region: CASSTGTAPSPLHF. The CDR3 DNA sequence: TGTGCCAGCAGTACCGGGACAGCCCCGTCACCCCTCCACTTT.

This clone is a singleton in its sample. This chain links TRBV4-2 with TRBJ1-1, with TRBD1 matching 12 bases. V shed 2 bases, J shed 6 bases, and the junction held 10 bases outside the gene matches. Per germline, CDR1 LGHNA and CDR2 YNFKEQ. The CDR3 consists of 17 residues. CDR3 in amino acids: CASSQTTKGQGAAEAFF. The CDR3 DNA reads as TGTGCCAGCAGCCAAACAACCAAGGGACAGGGGGCGGCTGAAGCTTTCTTT.

The chain combines TRBV23-1 with TRBJ2-2; 7 bases map to TRBD1. TRBV23-1 has ORF status, its function being uncertain. There are 15 residues in the CDR3. Trimming removed 4 bases from V and 5 bases from J; junction bases left unmatched: 7. CDR3 protein: CASSRRQGYTGELFF. CDR3 coding DNA: TGCGCCAGCAGTCGCCGACAGGGCTATACCGGGGAGCTGTTTTTT.

The gene calls are TRBV4-1 and TRBJ2-1, with 7 nucleotides matching TRBD2. CDR1 MGHRA and CDR2 YSYEKL come from the germline V gene. The CDR3 extends over 16 amino acids. V gave up 1 base and J gave up 1 base; unmatched junction bases: 4. CDR3 in amino acids: CASSQGIAGSYNEQFF. As DNA, the CDR3 is TGCGCCAGCAGCCAAGGGATAGCGGGTTCCTACAATGAGCAGTTCTTC.

With regard to this clone: The same CDR3 also results from other DNA sequences found in this sample. The chain links TRBV5-1 to TRBJ1-2; TRBD1 is a possible D gene (5 bases). The V end lost 0 bases, the J end lost 1 base, and 10 bases lay between the germline ends. Germline V gene data show CDR1 as SGHRS and CDR2 as YFSETQ. The CDR3 is 15 amino acids. The CDR3 spells CASSLVAGINYGYTF. CDR3 sequence (DNA): TGCGCCAGCAGCTTGGTCGCAGGGATTAACTATGGCTACACCTTC.

The genes are TRBV18 and TRBJ2-3; the D gene is possibly TRBD2 (6 bases). V was shortened by 2 bases and J by 6 bases, with 15 bases between the two germline ends. Germline V CDR1 and CDR2: KGHSH, LQKENI. CDR3 length: 15 amino acids. CDR3: CASSPEALGRDTQYF. The CDR3 nucleotides are TGTGCCAGCTCACCAGAAGCTCTAGGGAGGGATACGCAGTATTTT.

J is TRBJ2-5 and V is TRBV7-2; no definite D call. Germline CDR1 is SGHTA and CDR2 is FQGNSA. The CDR3 covers 14 residues. V dropped 3 bases and J dropped 0 bases, with 8 bases sitting between them. The CDR3 reads CASSFEQYQETQYF. In DNA form, the CDR3 reads TGTGCCAGCAGCTTCGAACAATACCAAGAGACCCAGTACTTC.

This chain uses TRBV28 with TRBJ1-6; possible D gene TRBD1, 5 bases. V was shortened by 2 bases and J by 7 bases, with 12 bases between the two germline ends. The CDR3 has 15 residues. The germline V gene has CDR1 MDHEN and CDR2 SYDVKM. The CDR3 sequence is CASSLPGLKNSPLHF. The CDR3 region has the DNA TGTGCCAGCAGTTTACCGGGACTGAAAAATTCACCCCTCCACTTT. Full variable domain (remainder filled in from reference TRBV28 and TRBJ1-6): DVKVTQSSRYLVKRTGEKVFLECVQDMDHENMFWYRQDPGLGLRLIYFSYDVKMKEKGDIPEGYSVSREKKERFSLILESASTNQTSMYLCASSLPGLKNSPLHFGNGTRLTVT.

The CDR3 DNA sequence: TGTGCCAGCAGGGAGACAGGGGGTCAGCCCCAGCATTTT. This translates into CASRETGGQPQHF. The rearrangement links TRBV12-3 or TRBV12-4 to TRBJ1-5; TRBD1 matches at 9 bases. J lost 6 bases, V lost 6 bases, and 3 bases had no gene match. The CDR3 extends over 13 amino acids.